This T cell receptor beta chain was recorded in a study of OX40 agonist ivuxolimab in advanced cancers. Regarding this clone: What it binds is unknown.

Using immunoSEQ multiplex PCR, the repertoire was profiled, and TCRdb retains in-frame clones only, with some absent. The sample carries fewer than 50,000 clones, around four fifths recorded once. Notes on the study in general: Compared with CD4+, CD8+ T cells on average had more expanded clones. Normalized T-cell clonal expansion was also low in a subset of nonresponders.

The germline CDR1 and CDR2 sequences are SGHTA and FQGTGA. CDR3 length: 13 residues. The ends were cut back, 4 bases at V and 8 bases at J, with 11 bases in the middle. The specimen comprised CD4+ or CD8+ T cells sorted from blood, sampled in a trial of the OX40 agonist ivuxolimab. This chain links TRBV7-3 with TRBJ1-4; a weak D match, TRBD1 (5 bases). The clonotype was recovered from an adult with an advanced solid tumor such as melanoma, head and neck, liver or kidney cancer. Written as DNA, the CDR3 is TGTGCCAGCAGCTCCGGACAACAAGAAAAACTGTTTTTT. Translating gives CASSSGQQEKLFF.